Each of the 24 T cell receptor beta chains below was sequenced from the same sample in a study of CD8+ T cells in alopecia areata. It was cDNA, reverse transcribed from extracted RNA, that served as the sequencing template. Method: immunoSEQ multiplex PCR; TCRdb's copy keeps in-frame clones and lacks some. The repertoire holds around 100,000 clones, about 40% seen once, with 18% in the top ten. Specified treatment: oral pan-JAK inhibitor, 5-10 mg twice daily. Sequenced material: CD8+ T cells sorted from blood, taken at week 24, from a patient treated with tofacitinib. The receptors shown here come from a human donor with alopecia areata.

The V and J genes are TRBV7-8 and TRBJ2-3, with D tentatively TRBD2 (5 bases). Trimming pared 4 bases from V and 2 bases from J, leaving 10 bases between. Germline V gene lookup returns CDR1 SGHVS and CDR2 FQNEAQ. The CDR3 length is 14 residues. This CDR3 is CASSSGESTDTQYF. The DNA of the CDR3 is TGTGCCAGCAGCTCCGGGGAGTCCACAGATACGCAGTATTTT.

The rearrangement links TRBV6-5 to TRBJ2-1, with 10 bases that match TRBD2. J was trimmed by 4 bases and V by 6 bases; bases with no gene match: 6. The CDR3 covers 15 residues. Per germline, CDR1 MNHEY and CDR2 SVGAGI. The CDR3 sequence: CASRSGTSVYNEQFF. The CDR3, as DNA: TGTGCCAGCAGGTCCGGGACTAGCGTTTACAATGAGCAGTTCTTC.

This chain links TRBV7-9 with TRBJ1-2; D is unclear. This CDR3 is 13 amino acids long. CDR1 is SEHNR and CDR2 is FQNEAQ in the germline V gene (reference sequence). Trimming pared 2 bases from V and 5 bases from J, leaving 9 bases between. The CDR3 coding sequence is TGTGCCAGCAGCTTAAAGGCGGATTATGGCTACACCTTC. Amino acids: CASSLKADYGYTF. The whole variable domain, filled in from reference TRBV7-9 and TRBJ1-2, reads DTGVSQNPRHKITKRGQNVTFRCDPISEHNRLYWYRQTLGQGPEFLTYFQNEAQLEKSRLLSDRFSAERPKGSFSTLEIQRTEQGDSAMYLCASSLKADYGYTFGSGTRLTVV.

The chain has TRBV30 and TRBJ2-7, with 9 bases matching TRBD1. The CDR3 has 19 amino acids. Trimming took 0 bases from V and 1 from J; bases not matched to a gene: 16. CDR1 is GTSNPN and CDR2 is SVGIG in the germline V gene (reference sequence). This chain's CDR3 is CAWSVGLGQGAFSSYEQYF. DNA for the CDR3: TGTGCCTGGAGTGTAGGGTTGGGACAGGGCGCTTTTTCATCCTACGAGCAGTACTTC. The whole variable domain, remainder taken from reference TRBV30 and TRBJ2-7, is SQTIHQWPATLVQPVGSPLSLECTVEGTSNPNLYWYRQAAGRGLQLLFYSVGIGQISSEVPQNLSASRPQDRQFILSSKKLLLSDSGFYLCAWSVGLGQGAFSSYEQYFGPGTRLTVT.

For the CDR3, the DNA is TGCGCCAGCAGCCAAGCGGGGACTAGTTCCTACGAGCAGTACTTC. This codes for CASSQAGTSSYEQYF. The chain uses TRBV4-3 and TRBJ2-7, with 8 bases identical to TRBD2. CDR1 and CDR2 from the germline V gene are LGHNA and YSLEER. V gave up 1 base and J gave up 1 base; unmatched junction bases: 3. The CDR3 is made up of 15 amino acids.

The V call is TRBV7-8, the J call TRBJ2-5; 11 bases line up with TRBD2. The CDR3 extends over 16 amino acids. The germline CDR1 and CDR2 sequences are SGHVS and FQNEAQ. V shed 4 bases, J shed 2 bases, and the junction held 6 bases outside the gene matches. The CDR3 DNA reads as TGTGCCAGCAGCTCCGGACTAGCGGGCCCTCAAGAGACCCAGTACTTC. Translation: CASSSGLAGPQETQYF.

This chain links TRBV27 with TRBJ2-3; a possible D gene is TRBD2 (5 bases). The CDR3 extends over 13 amino acids. V lost 6 bases, J lost 0 bases, and 7 bases lay in between. The germline CDR1 and CDR2 sequences are MNHEY and SMNVEV (reference sequence). CDR3 residues: CASSRTSTDTQYF. In DNA form, the CDR3 reads TGTGCCAGCAGCCGGACTAGCACAGATACGCAGTATTTT.

This clone was seen more than once but under ten times. The chain employs TRBV5-5 and TRBJ2-7, with D perhaps matching TRBD2 (5 bases). The length of the CDR3 is 15 residues. CDR1 and CDR2 from the germline V gene are SGHKS and YYEKEE (reference sequence). V dropped 4 bases and J dropped 1 base, with 15 bases sitting between them. CDR3 residues: CASSTDLGVSYEQYF. The CDR3 nucleotides read TGTGCCAGCAGCACGGACCTCGGGGTTTCCTACGAGCAGTACTTC.

The chain recombines TRBV4-2 with TRBJ1-5, with D unclear. Trimming took off 3 bases at V and 6 bases at J, with 15 bases between the two ends. This CDR3 has 15 amino acids. Germline assignment: CDR1 LGHNA and CDR2 YNFKEQ. Written as DNA, the CDR3 is TGTGCCAGCAGCCAGCTTCTCTCCGGCGTTCAGCCCCAGCATTTT. Translating gives CASSQLLSGVQPQHF.

The chain couples TRBV30 to TRBJ2-2; D is ambiguous. Germline assignment: CDR1 GTSNPN and CDR2 SVGIG (reference sequence). This CDR3 is 12 amino acids long. V lost 7 bases to trimming and J lost 0 bases, with 6 bases between them. The CDR3 region has the DNA TGTGCCTCCCCCGCGAACACCGGGGAGCTGTTTTTT. Translated: CASPANTGELFF.

This chain joins TRBV6-1 and TRBJ1-4; D is perhaps TRBD1 (5 bases). Trimming shortened V by 8 bases and J by 7 bases, and 11 bases separated the two germline ends. Germline V gene lookup returns CDR1 MNHNS and CDR2 SASEGT. The CDR3 spans 12 residues. The CDR3 spells CASGGGSEKLFF. The CDR3 nucleotides read TGTGCCAGCGGGGGAGGTAGTGAAAAACTGTTTTTT.

This clone was seen a single time. This sequence joins TRBV15 and TRBJ2-5; D gene ambiguous. V lost 1 base and J 4 bases, leaving 7 bases between the germline ends. Looked up from germline, CDR1 is LNHNV and CDR2 is YYDKDF (reference sequence). The CDR3 extends over 13 amino acids. In DNA form, the CDR3 reads TGTGCCACCAGCAGAGCCCGGCGAGAGACCCAGTACTTC. As protein: CATSRARRETQYF.

This sequence joins TRBV18 and TRBJ2-7, with 9 bases identical to TRBD1. The CDR3 length is 15 residues. Germline CDR1 and CDR2: KGHSH and LQKENI. Trimming cost V 6 bases and J 5 bases; bases outside gene matches: 11. The DNA of the CDR3 is TGTGCCAGCTCCGCTCGGGACAGGGAGTTACACGAGCAGTACTTC. As protein: CASSARDRELHEQYF.

This clone was detected a few times. J is TRBJ2-7 and V is TRBV4-1; 7 bases line up with TRBD1. CDR3 length: 15 residues. V shed 0 bases and J 7 bases; nucleotides not matched to a gene: 9. CDR1 MGHRA and CDR2 YSYEKL come from the germline V gene. The CDR3 sequence: CASSQDPGQLREQYF. Written as DNA, the CDR3 is TGCGCCAGCAGCCAAGATCCGGGACAGCTTAGAGAGCAGTACTTC.

V is TRBV29-1 and J is TRBJ2-2; D tentatively fits TRBD1 or TRBD2 (5 bases each). Germline V lookup: CDR1 SQVTM, CDR2 ANQGSEA. V lost 6 bases and J 1 base, leaving 21 bases between the germline ends. The CDR3 is 17 residues long. The CDR3 region is CSVPEVGEYLNTGELFF. The CDR3 bases are TGCAGCGTCCCTGAGGTGGGGGAATATCTGAACACCGGGGAGCTGTTTTTT.

The CDR3 loop is CASSQDREVLSGDYGYTF. CDR3 sequence (DNA): TGCGCCAGCAGCCAAGATCGAGAGGTGTTGTCCGGGGACTATGGCTACACCTTC. The V call is TRBV4-3, the J call TRBJ1-2; D is undetermined. Germline-derived CDR1 and CDR2 are LGHNA and YSLEER. V was pared by 0 bases and J by 3 bases, with 20 bases between. This CDR3 is 18 amino acids long.

The DNA of the CDR3 is TGCGCCAGCAGCTTTCGGACAGAAAACACTGAAGCTTTCTTT. Its translation: CASSFRTENTEAFF. The rearrangement uses TRBV5-1 and TRBJ1-1; the D gene is possibly TRBD1 (6 bases). This CDR3 is built from 14 residues. V was clipped by 2 bases and J by 2 bases, with 10 bases between them. Germline CDR1 and CDR2: SGHRS and YFSETQ.

This clone was detected only a few times. This chain links TRBV29-1 with TRBJ2-5, with 11 bases aligning to TRBD1. Germline V gene lookup returns CDR1 SQVTM and CDR2 ANQGSEA. CDR3 length: 14 amino acids. Trimming at V came to 5 bases and at J to 3 bases, leaving 5 bases not matched to a gene. CDR3 loop: CSVPTGQGEETQYF. CDR3 coding DNA: TGCAGCGTTCCAACGGGACAGGGGGAAGAGACCCAGTACTTC.

The chain is built from TRBV4-1 and TRBJ1-2, with D maybe TRBD1 (5 bases). Trimming removed 0 bases at V and 8 bases at J, with 13 bases between. There are 14 residues in the CDR3. Germline V gene lookup returns CDR1 MGHRA and CDR2 YSYEKL. The DNA of the CDR3 is TGCGCCAGCAGCCAAGAACGGGGGTCGCGAGGCTACACCTTC. Translated, it gives CASSQERGSRGYTF.

This chain joins TRBV19 and TRBJ2-1, with 13 bases identical to TRBD2. The CDR3 loop spans 19 amino acids. V lost 8 bases and J lost 2; bases outside the gene matches: 15. Germline assignment: CDR1 LNHDA and CDR2 SQIVND (reference sequence). The DNA of the CDR3 is TGTGCCAGTTCAACCGGGACTAGCGGGATCACTATCCCCTACAATGAGCAGTTCTTC. It codes for CASSTGTSGITIPYNEQFF.

The chain is built from TRBV9 and TRBJ2-1, with D tentatively TRBD2 (5 bases). V was trimmed by 4 bases and J by 7 bases, leaving 18 bases between them. The length of the CDR3 is 15 residues. The germline V gene has CDR1 SGDLS and CDR2 YYNGEE. The CDR3 spells CASSSPLDLKNEQFF. CDR3 in DNA: TGTGCCAGCAGCTCCCCCCTGGACTTGAAGAATGAGCAGTTCTTC.

The V gene is TRBV7-9, the J gene TRBJ2-2, with D perhaps given as TRBD1 or TRBD2 (5 bases each). Germline-derived CDR1 and CDR2 are SEHNR and FQNEAQ (reference sequence). The CDR3 runs 15 residues. V was trimmed by 11 bases and J by 4 bases, leaving 20 bases between them. CDR3 sequence (DNA): TGTGCCGGTCGGGGACCCTCGGTTGGCACCGGGGAGCTGTTTTTT. Translated: CAGRGPSVGTGELFF.

This clone came up a few times. The chain joins TRBV7-9 to TRBJ2-1, with 7 bases lining up with TRBD2. Germline trimming cut 5 bases from V and 4 bases from J; bases unmatched to any gene: 8. Germline CDR1 SEHNR, CDR2 FQNEAQ (reference sequence). This CDR3 contains 15 residues. Written as DNA, the CDR3 is TGTGCCAGCAGCGTGGGAGGGGCCGCTTACAATGAGCAGTTCTTC. Amino acid sequence: CASSVGGAAYNEQFF.

The rearrangement links TRBV13 to TRBJ1-1; weak D call: TRBD1 (5 bases). Germline CDR1 reads PRHDT; CDR2 reads FYEKMQ (reference sequence). This CDR3 comprises 17 residues. V was pared by 8 bases and J by 1 base, with 23 bases between. In DNA, the CDR3 is TGTGCCAGCCTCGACCAGGGAGCGGGTTCGACGAACACTGAAGCTTTCTTT. It yields the protein CASLDQGAGSTNTEAFF.